These 21 T cell receptor beta chains were all obtained from the same sample, sequenced in a study of cytomegalovirus exposure and HLA in healthy donors. Amplification used 60 Vbeta primers and 13 Jbeta primers. Profiled with immunoSEQ multiplex PCR; TCRdb holds only in-frame clones, not every one. The sample holds under 200,000 clones. Sequenced sample: PBMCs. These receptors all come from a man aged 30 to 39 in good health and CMV-seronegative.

The chain has TRBV10-1 and TRBJ2-2; possibly TRBD1 for D (6 bases). CDR3 length: 14 residues. Per germline, CDR1 WNHNN and CDR2 SYGVQD (reference sequence). Trimming removed 8 bases at V and 1 base at J, with 11 bases between. The CDR3 loop reads CASSMTGNTGELFF. Here the CDR3 DNA reads TGCGCCAGCTCCATGACAGGGAACACCGGGGAGCTGTTTTTT.

The CDR3 sequence is CASSDDRYNEQFF. CDR3 in DNA: TGTGCCAGCAGTGACGACAGGTACAATGAGCAGTTCTTC. The chain has TRBV2 and TRBJ2-1; D may be TRBD1 (6 bases). This CDR3 spans 13 amino acids. Trimming pared 3 bases from V and 4 bases from J, leaving 7 bases between. Germline assignment: CDR1 SNHLY and CDR2 FYNNEI.

The chain employs TRBV6-5 and TRBJ2-7; 11 bases are a match to TRBD1. The ends lost 0 bases at V and 3 bases at J; junction bases unmatched: 4. Germline V gene data show CDR1 as MNHEY and CDR2 as SVGAGI. The CDR3 is 16 amino acids. The CDR3 protein is CASSYSGTGGFYEQYF. As DNA, the CDR3 is TGTGCCAGCAGTTACTCCGGGACAGGGGGGTTCTACGAGCAGTACTTC.

The chain combines TRBV6-1 with TRBJ1-1; TRBD1 matches at 10 bases. Germline V gene sequence: CDR1 MNHNS, CDR2 SASEGT. The CDR3 consists of 17 residues. V lost 2 bases to trimming and J lost 0 bases; unmatched junction nucleotides: 6. The DNA of the CDR3 is TGTGCCAGCAGTGAAATAGGACAGGGGGTCATGAACACTGAAGCTTTCTTT. Translation gives CASSEIGQGVMNTEAFF.

The chain combines TRBV6-4 with TRBJ2-3, with 7 bases fitting TRBD1. CDR1 is MRHNA and CDR2 is SNTAGT in the germline V gene. This CDR3 comprises 15 residues. J gave up 0 bases and V 5 bases, and 5 bases lay outside the gene matches. This CDR3 reads CASSRGTVSTDTQYF. The CDR3 DNA is TGTGCCAGCAGTCGAGGGACAGTGAGCACAGATACGCAGTATTTT.

The chain has TRBV10-1 and TRBJ2-1; D is ambiguous. CDR1 and CDR2 from the germline V gene are WNHNN and SYGVQD (reference sequence). Trimming removed 8 bases at V and 5 bases at J, with 10 bases between. The CDR3 is made up of 12 amino acids. CDR3 DNA sequence: TGCGCCAGCCGGTCGGCGGACAATGAGCAGTTCTTC. This gives the protein CASRSADNEQFF.

The V call is TRBV19, the J call TRBJ2-2; D call uncertain. Germline V gene sequence: CDR1 LNHDA, CDR2 SQIVND (reference sequence). There are 15 residues in the CDR3. Trimming shortened V by 6 bases and J by 3 bases, and 14 bases separated the two germline ends. The CDR3 coding sequence is TGTGCCAGTAGCCCTCAGGCTACCGACACCGGGGAGCTGTTTTTT. Its protein product is CASSPQATDTGELFF.

This chain uses TRBV29-1 with TRBJ2-7, with a possible D match to TRBD2 (5 bases). CDR3 length equals 13 residues. Per the germline V gene, CDR1 is SQVTM and CDR2 is ANQGSEA. Trimming stripped 6 bases from V and 5 bases from J, with 17 bases between. The CDR3 reads CSVGETGWHEQYF. The DNA of the CDR3 is TGCAGCGTCGGTGAGACGGGGTGGCACGAGCAGTACTTC.

The V call is TRBV27, the J call TRBJ2-7; 7 bases are shared with TRBD2. J lost 3 bases, V lost 5 bases, and 4 bases had no gene match. Germline V lookup: CDR1 MNHEY, CDR2 SMNVEV (reference sequence). The length of the CDR3 is 13 residues. The CDR3 loop reads CASSTGTNYEQYF. In nucleotides, the CDR3 is TGTGCCAGCAGTACCGGGACTAACTACGAGCAGTACTTC.

This chain links TRBV7-9 with TRBJ1-1, with no clear D. CDR3 size: 14 residues. V was trimmed by 3 bases and J by 1 base, leaving 9 bases between them. The V gene's germline CDR1 is SEHNR and CDR2 FQNEAQ (reference sequence). CDR3 sequence: CASSFGRENTEAFF. In DNA form, the CDR3 reads TGTGCCAGCAGCTTTGGGAGGGAGAACACTGAAGCTTTCTTT. Using reference TRBV7-9 and TRBJ1-1 for the parts outside the CDR3, the full variable domain is DTGVSQNPRHKITKRGQNVTFRCDPISEHNRLYWYRQTLGQGPEFLTYFQNEAQLEKSRLLSDRFSAERPKGSFSTLEIQRTEQGDSAMYLCASSFGRENTEAFFGQGTRLTVV.

The chain's CDR3 is CASSLAGAGGRNEQFF. In nucleotides, the CDR3 is TGTGCCAGCAGCTTGGCTGGCGCGGGGGGAAGGAATGAGCAGTTCTTC. This rearrangement joins TRBV5-4 to TRBJ2-1; TRBD2 agrees at 8 bases. The germline gives CDR1 SGHNT, CDR2 YYREEE (reference sequence). J lost 7 bases, V lost 0 bases, and 9 bases had no gene match. This CDR3 contains 16 residues.

The rearrangement joins TRBV14 to TRBJ1-6; the D gene is possibly TRBD1 (5 bases). Trimming cost V 3 bases and J 3 bases, with 12 bases left between them. Germline CDR1 is SGHDN and CDR2 is FVKESK. This CDR3 contains 16 residues. CDR3 loop: CASSQTANFYNSPLHF. The CDR3 DNA reads TGTGCCAGCAGCCAGACAGCTAATTTCTATAATTCACCCCTCCACTTT.

This chain uses TRBV10-1 with TRBJ1-2, with 9 bases matching TRBD1. Germline CDR1 reads WNHNN; CDR2 reads SYGVQD (reference sequence). J gave up 4 bases and V 2 bases, and 5 bases lay outside the gene matches. The CDR3 contains 15 residues. The CDR3 reads CASSERDRGGYGYTF. The CDR3 nucleotides read TGCGCCAGCAGTGAGCGAGACAGGGGGGGCTATGGCTACACCTTC.

CDR3 sequence (DNA): TGTGCCAGTACCAGGGACAGGGCTGGGGCCAACGTCCTGACTTTC. It encodes CASTRDRAGANVLTF. The chain combines TRBV19 with TRBJ2-6; 9 nucleotides align to TRBD1. Trimming removed 7 bases from V and 2 bases from J; junction bases left unmatched: 3. The CDR3 spans 15 residues. In germline, CDR1 is LNHDA, CDR2 SQIVND (reference sequence).

The V and J genes are TRBV7-7 and TRBJ2-5; D unresolved. Trimming removed 0 bases at V and 6 bases at J, with 14 bases between. The CDR3 runs to 15 residues. CDR1 SSHAT and CDR2 FNYEAQ come from the germline V gene (reference sequence). CDR3 nucleotides: TGTGCCAGCAGCTTAGCCGGAGACCCCCGCCAGACCCAGTACTTC. The encoded protein is CASSLAGDPRQTQYF. Together with reference TRBV7-7 and TRBJ2-5, the CDR3 gives the full variable domain: GAGVSQSPRYKVTKRGQDVTLRCDPISSHATLYWYQQALGQGPEFLTYFNYEAQPDKSGLPSDRFSAERPEGSISTLTIQRTEQRDSAMYRCASSLAGDPRQTQYFGPGTRLLVL.

V is TRBV30 and J is TRBJ2-7, with 10 bases that match TRBD2. The V gene's germline CDR1 is GTSNPN and CDR2 SVGIG (reference sequence). The CDR3 contains 16 residues. Trimming cost V 2 bases and J 5 bases; bases outside gene matches: 12. In nucleotides, the CDR3 is TGTGCCTGGAGTAAAGTAGGGAAGGGGACTAGCGACGAGCAGTACTTC. Its protein is CAWSKVGKGTSDEQYF.

This chain joins TRBV5-1 and TRBJ1-2, with no clear D. Germline V lookup: CDR1 SGHRS, CDR2 YFSETQ. The CDR3 length is 13 residues. Trimming pared 2 bases from V and 3 bases from J, leaving 8 bases between. CDR3 coding DNA: TGCGCCAGCAGCTTAGAACAGCACTATGGCTACACCTTC. This encodes CASSLEQHYGYTF.

CDR3 sequence: CASSEIGTVNYEQYF. The DNA for the CDR3 is TGTGCCAGCAGTGAAATAGGGACAGTGAACTACGAGCAGTACTTC. The V call is TRBV6-1, the J call TRBJ2-5; 7 bases map to TRBD1. The J call may be mistaken, given a closer DNA end match to TRBJ2-7. The CDR3 length is 15 residues. CDR1 is MNHNS, CDR2 SASEGT, per germline.

The chain uses TRBV2 and TRBJ2-7; no clear D. The CDR3 is 13 residues long. Germline lookup yields CDR1 SNHLY and CDR2 FYNNEI. The V end lost 8 bases, the J end lost 2 bases, and 13 bases lay between the germline ends. CDR3: CASSTDSPYEQYF. For the CDR3, the DNA is TGTGCCAGCTCTACCGATTCACCCTACGAGCAGTACTTC.

The chain carries TRBV10-1 and TRBJ2-1; 9 nucleotides line up with TRBD2. Trimming removed 3 bases from V and 0 bases from J; junction bases left unmatched: 3. Germline CDR1 and CDR2: WNHNN and SYGVQD (reference sequence). The CDR3 is 16 residues long. Here the CDR3 DNA reads TGCGCCAGCAGTGACCAGACTAGCGGCTCCTACAATGAGCAGTTCTTC. Its protein is CASSDQTSGSYNEQFF.

CDR3 sequence (DNA): TGTGCCTGGAGCCCGAATGAAAAACTGTTTTTT. Protein product: CAWSPNEKLFF. This sequence joins TRBV30 and TRBJ1-4; D not certain. The germline CDR1 and CDR2 sequences are GTSNPN and SVGIG (reference sequence). The germline V and J ends were trimmed by 3 bases and 5 bases, with 4 bases remaining between them. The CDR3 is 11 residues long.